A selection of T cell receptor beta chains follows, all from one sample in a study of T-cell memory formation after mild COVID-19. TCRdb recomputed calls from the 5' RACE reads with MiXCR, one row per CDR3 protein. The sample has 550,000 to 700,000 distinct CDR3 sequences; roughly 17% are singletons. Specimen: PBMCs or a T cell subset sorted from them (not recorded which). The source of these receptors is an adult woman who had mild COVID-19 (a few samples of this study predate the infection). Cell type and time point are not known. CDR3s include the opening cysteine and the closing phenylalanine or tryptophan. D genes are given only for firm matches. A clone size is listed for some rows: how often the clone was seen (once, few, many), or a class if it is expanded.

V	J	D	size	DNA	CDR3
TRBV7-9	TRBJ1-5	-	few	TGTGCCAGCAGCTTAGCGGGTAGTCAGCCCCAGCATTTT	CASSLAGSQPQHF
TRBV7-3	TRBJ2-5	-	-	TGTGCCAGCAGCCCTCACGACTCCCCGTCGGAGACCCAGTACTTC	CASSPHDSPSETQYF
TRBV12-3/TRBV12-4	TRBJ2-5	-	few	TGTGCCAGCAGTTTAAATGGGGGGCGAGAGACCCAGTACTTC	CASSLNGGRETQYF
TRBV29-1	TRBJ2-3	TRBD2	-	TGCAGCGCCTACCCGCGCGGGGGTGTAGATACGCAGTATTTT	CSAYPRGGVDTQYF
TRBV12-3/TRBV12-4	TRBJ2-7	-	few	TGTGCCAGCACCCTAAGCTGGGGGGCCTACGAGCAGTACTTC	CASTLSWGAYEQYF
TRBV6-5	TRBJ2-1	-	-	TGTGCCAGCAGTAATACTCGAAGGGACCGGTGGTATGAGCAGTTCTTC	CASSNTRRDRWYEQFF
TRBV6-2/TRBV6-3	TRBJ2-5	-	-	TGTGCCAGCGGCATCAATTGGGCGGCCCAGTACTTC	CASGINWAAQYF
TRBV10-3	TRBJ2-3	-	few	TGTGCCATCAGTGAGATCTTGGGACCTCGGGACAGCACAGATACGCAGTATTTT	CAISEILGPRDSTDTQYF
TRBV11-2	TRBJ2-1	TRBD2	few	TGTGCCAGCAGCTTAGGAGACACCGGGACTAGCGAATGGGATGAGCAGTTCTTC	CASSLGDTGTSEWDEQFF
TRBV12-3/TRBV12-4	TRBJ2-6	TRBD1	few	TGTGCCAGCAGTATTGGACAGGCAGGGCCCAACGTCCTGACTTTC	CASSIGQAGPNVLTF
TRBV27	TRBJ2-7	TRBD2	-	TGTGCCAGCAGTACTAATAGCGGGAGTCTGTACGAGCAGTACTTC	CASSTNSGSLYEQYF
TRBV19	TRBJ2-1	TRBD2	few	TGTGCCAGTAGTATCGGGTGGACTAGCGGCAATGAGCAGTTCTTC	CASSIGWTSGNEQFF
TRBV3-1	TRBJ1-4	-	few	TGTGCCAGCAGCCGAAGAAGAAGAGGGGCCGACAGTCTTAATGAAAAACTGTTTTTT	CASSRRRRGADSLNEKLFF
TRBV24-1	TRBJ2-5	-	-	TGTGCCACCAGTCCCGCCGGGGGATTCCAAGAGACCCAGTACTTC	CATSPAGGFQETQYF
TRBV24-1	TRBJ2-1	TRBD2	few	TGTGCCACCAGTGATTTGGGGACTAGCCCTCAGAGGATCTTC	CATSDLGTSPQRIF
TRBV7-9	TRBJ2-5	-	few	TGTGCCAGCAGCTTGGGGGGACAGTACCAAGAGACCCAGTACTTC	CASSLGGQYQETQYF
TRBV5-1	TRBJ1-2	-	once	TGCGCCAGCAGCTTCTGGGACCGCTCTATAAACTATGGCTACACCTTC	CASSFWDRSINYGYTF
TRBV9	TRBJ2-2	-	-	TGTGCCAGCAGCTCTAGGACCACCACCGGGGAGCTGTTTTTT	CASSSRTTTGELFF
TRBV10-2	TRBJ2-1	TRBD2	few	TGCGCCAGCAGTGATGGGCGGGGGGGCATTAGAGGGTCCTACAATGAGCAGTTCTTC	CASSDGRGGIRGSYNEQFF
TRBV7-8	TRBJ2-7	TRBD1	-	TGTGCCAGCAGCATTACTGGACAGGGGAGACGCGAGCAGTACTTC	CASSITGQGRREQYF
TRBV7-9	TRBJ2-3	TRBD2	few	TGTGCCAGCAGCCCAAGGCTGGGGACTAGCGGAATCACAGATACGCAGTATTTT	CASSPRLGTSGITDTQYF
TRBV12-3/TRBV12-4	TRBJ1-1	-	many	TGTGCCAGCAGTTTGTATGGAACTGAAGCTTTCTTT	CASSLYGTEAFF
TRBV11-2	TRBJ2-2	-	few	TGTGCCAGCAGCTTAGAGGTCGGGGAGCTGTTTTTT	CASSLEVGELFF
TRBV20-1	TRBJ2-4	-	-	TGCAGTGCTAGAGCCCACGGGAAAAACATTCAGTACTTC	CSARAHGKNIQYF
TRBV18	TRBJ2-5	-	few	TGTGCCAGCTCACCACCAATGGACTCGTGGACCCAGTACTTC	CASSPPMDSWTQYF
TRBV19	TRBJ2-5	-	few	TGTGCCAGTAGTATAAAGGTGATTGAGACCCAGTACTTC	CASSIKVIETQYF
TRBV5-6	TRBJ1-1	-	few	TGTGCCACCTCGGAGGGAAGCACTGAAGCTTTCTTT	CATSEGSTEAFF
TRBV24-1	TRBJ2-5	TRBD1	few	TGTGCCACCAGTGATCGAACAGGGGAACGAGAGACCCAGTACTTC	CATSDRTGERETQYF
TRBV7-2	TRBJ2-3	TRBD1	many	TGTGCCAGCAGCCGAAAAAACAGGGGGAGCGCAGATACGCAGTATTTT	CASSRKNRGSADTQYF
TRBV5-1	TRBJ2-1	TRBD2	few	TGCGCCAGCAGCTTGGGACTAGCGGCGAAGTTGAGCTCCTACAATGAGCAGTTCTTC	CASSLGLAAKLSSYNEQFF
TRBV7-2	TRBJ1-2	-	few	TGTGCCAGCAGCTTAGGGCAGTGGGGGGGTGGCTATGGCTACACCTTC	CASSLGQWGGGYGYTF
TRBV6-5	TRBJ2-7	-	many	TGTGCCAGCAGTTACTCAGCAGAGTACGAGCAGTACTTC	CASSYSAEYEQYF
TRBV29-1	TRBJ2-7	TRBD2	-	TGCAGCGTTGCTAGCGGATCCTACGAGCAGTACTTC	CSVASGSYEQYF
TRBV7-3	TRBJ2-3	TRBD1	few	TGTGCCAGTGGACAGGACAACACAGATACGCAGTATTTT	CASGQDNTDTQYF
TRBV20-1	TRBJ2-3	TRBD2	few	TGCAGTGCTTTACGGACTAGCGGGAGGCGTGCTACGCAGTATTTT	CSALRTSGRRATQYF
TRBV7-6	TRBJ2-5	TRBD2	-	TGTGCCAGCAGCCTAGCGGGGGGAGACCTAGAGACCCAGTACTTC	CASSLAGGDLETQYF
TRBV24-1	TRBJ2-1	TRBD2	-	TGTGCCACCAGTGAGGGGGGACTAGCGGTCCATGAGCAGTTCTTC	CATSEGGLAVHEQFF
TRBV19	TRBJ1-1	TRBD1	few	TGTGCCAGTAGTGACAGGGGGGGGTCCAACACTGAAGCTTTCTTT	CASSDRGGSNTEAFF